These 15 T cell receptor beta chains were all obtained from the same sample, sequenced in a study of blood T cell repertoires in COVID-19. This table comes from immunoSEQ multiplex PCR, and its TCRdb copy is limited to in-frame clones, with some not included. The data show some 500,000 clones, with 88% seen just once and approximately 1.8% held by the top ten. Sequencing input: PBMCs or T cells enriched from blood (not recorded which). These receptors all stem from a woman between 40 and 55 years old who had recovered from COVID-19.

The CDR3 here is CASSHSYEQYF. CDR3 nucleotides: TGTGCCAGCAGCCACAGCTACGAGCAGTACTTC. The chain links TRBV13 to TRBJ2-7; D uncertain. CDR1 PRHDT and CDR2 FYEKMQ come from the germline V gene (reference sequence). V was clipped by 5 bases and J by 3 bases, with 5 bases between them. The CDR3 is 11 amino acids.

The rearrangement joins TRBV6-5 to TRBJ1-1, with D maybe TRBD1 (5 bases). The CDR3 has 14 residues. Germline lookup yields CDR1 MNHEY and CDR2 SVGAGI. V dropped 5 bases and J dropped 4 bases, with 14 bases sitting between them. CDR3 nucleotides: TGTGCCAGCAGTCTAGGGGCGTTTAGCACTGAAGCTTTCTTT. It encodes CASSLGAFSTEAFF.

The chain couples TRBV19 to TRBJ2-7, with TRBD1 matching over 7 bases. Germline CDR1 reads LNHDA; CDR2 reads SQIVND (reference sequence). CDR3 length: 13 residues. The trim removed 4 bases at V and 3 bases at J, leaving 3 bases unmatched. This CDR3 is CASSRQGGYEQYF. CDR3 nucleotide sequence: TGTGCCAGTAGTAGACAGGGCGGCTACGAGCAGTACTTC. Variable domain in full (rest from reference TRBV19 and TRBJ2-7): DGGITQSPKYLFRKEGQNVTLSCEQNLNHDAMYWYRQDPGQGLRLIYYSQIVNDFQKGDIAEGYSVSREKKESFPLTVTSAQKNPTAFYLCASSRQGGYEQYFGPGTRLTVT.

The chain couples TRBV12-5 to TRBJ2-5, with D possibly being TRBD2 (6 bases). The germline V and J ends were trimmed by 1 base and 7 bases, with 13 bases remaining between them. The CDR3 length is 14 residues. Germline CDR1 is LGHNT and CDR2 is FRNRAP. In nucleotides, the CDR3 is TGTGCTAGTGGTTTGGGGAGGGCCCGGTGGACCCAGTACTTC. Its protein product is CASGLGRARWTQYF. Together with reference TRBV12-5 and TRBJ2-5, the CDR3 gives the full variable domain: DARVTQTPRHKVTEMGQEVTMRCQPILGHNTVFWYRQTMMQGLELLAYFRNRAPLDDSGMPKDRFSAEMPDATLATLKIQPSEPRDSAVYFCASGLGRARWTQYFGPGTRLLVL.

The chain has TRBV7-2 and TRBJ1-5, with TRBD1 as a possible D gene (5 bases). V gave up 4 bases and J gave up 6 bases, with 19 bases separating them. The CDR3 is 16 residues long. The germline V gene has CDR1 SGHTA and CDR2 FQGNSA. The DNA for the CDR3 is TGTGCCAGCAGCTCCTTGGGGCAGCGGGGGAGTCAGCCCCAGCATTTT. Encoded protein: CASSSLGQRGSQPQHF.

The chain joins TRBV28 to TRBJ2-7, with a weak D call TRBD1 (6 bases). Germline V gives CDR1 MDHEN, CDR2 SYDVKM. The CDR3 runs 14 residues. Deletions cut 6 bases from V and 3 bases from J, with 15 bases between. Written as DNA, the CDR3 is TGTGCCAGCAGACCGGGACAAAGCGACTACGAGCAGTACTTC. The encoded protein is CASRPGQSDYEQYF.

This rearrangement joins TRBV6-1 to TRBJ2-3; D ambiguous. The CDR3 consists of 15 residues. V was pared by 2 bases and J by 0 bases, with 9 bases between. The germline V gene has CDR1 MNHNS and CDR2 SASEGT. For the CDR3, the DNA is TGTGCCAGCAGTGAACTCCTCCGGAGCACAGATACGCAGTATTTT. This encodes CASSELLRSTDTQYF.

The rearrangement joins TRBV18 to TRBJ1-2; possible D gene TRBD1, 5 bases. The CDR3 covers 14 residues. Germline CDR1 KGHSH, CDR2 LQKENI. Trimming left V 3 bases short and J 7 bases short, with 15 bases between. CDR3 sequence: CASSPLYRGGGYTF. CDR3 DNA sequence: TGTGCCAGCTCACCGCTTTATAGGGGCGGTGGCTACACCTTC.

This sequence joins TRBV5-1 and TRBJ1-1; D ambiguous. Trimming stripped 3 bases from V and 1 base from J, with 13 bases between. Germline V CDR1 and CDR2: SGHRS, YFSETQ. The CDR3 has 15 amino acids. This CDR3 reads CASSYDGRENTEAFF. Written as DNA, the CDR3 is TGCGCCAGCAGCTATGACGGACGGGAGAACACTGAAGCTTTCTTT.

The V and J genes are TRBV4-3 and TRBJ1-6; 10 bases agree with TRBD1. The V gene's germline CDR1 is LGHNA and CDR2 YSLEER. J gave up 12 bases and V 3 bases, and 2 bases lay outside the gene matches. The CDR3 consists of 13 residues. The CDR3 nucleotides are TGCGCCAGCAGCCAGGGGACAGGGGAACCCCTCCACTTT. Translation: CASSQGTGEPLHF.

The rearrangement joins TRBV13 to TRBJ1-2; possible D gene TRBD1, 6 bases. Germline V lookup: CDR1 PRHDT, CDR2 FYEKMQ (reference sequence). The CDR3 has 12 residues. Trimming removed 5 bases from V and 7 bases from J, with 11 bases in between. This CDR3 is CASSPGQTGYTF. DNA of the CDR3: TGTGCCAGCAGCCCTGGACAGACTGGCTACACCTTC.

The V call is TRBV5-1, the J call TRBJ1-2, with 11 bases aligning to TRBD1. Germline CDR1 and CDR2: SGHRS and YFSETQ. There are 14 residues in the CDR3. With 4 bases clipped from V and 7 bases from J, the junction kept 6 bases outside the gene matches. The CDR3 DNA sequence: TGCGCCAGCAGCGGACAGGGGGCTTGGTCTGGCTACACCTTC. Its translation: CASSGQGAWSGYTF.

This clone was seen only a few times. CDR3 residues: CASKAQPNTEAFF. The CDR3, as DNA: TGTGCCAGCAAGGCACAGCCGAACACTGAAGCTTTCTTT. V and J are TRBV2 and TRBJ1-1; D call uncertain. V lost 7 bases to trimming and J lost 1 base, with 10 bases between them. CDR3 length equals 13 residues. Per the germline V gene, CDR1 is SNHLY and CDR2 is FYNNEI. Full variable domain (missing parts from reference TRBV2 and TRBJ1-1): EPEVTQTPSHQVTQMGQEVILRCVPISNHLYFYWYRQILGQKVEFLVSFYNNEISEKSEIFDDQFSVERPDGSNFTLKIRSTKLEDSAMYFCASKAQPNTEAFFGQGTRLTVV.

The rearrangement uses TRBV24-1 and TRBJ1-2; no definite D call. Trimming took off 1 base at V and 7 bases at J, with 12 bases between the two ends. The germline CDR1 and CDR2 sequences are KGHDR and SFDVKD. This CDR3 has 14 amino acids. This chain's CDR3 is CATSDFREGSGYTF. DNA of the CDR3: TGTGCCACCAGTGATTTTCGGGAGGGCTCTGGCTACACCTTC.

This clone has only one observation. The chain carries TRBV6-5 and TRBJ2-2, with D perhaps TRBD1 (6 bases). CDR1 and CDR2 (germline): MNHEY, SVGAGI. Trimming removed 11 bases at V and 0 bases at J, with 13 bases between. The CDR3 length is 14 residues. For the CDR3, the DNA is TGTGCCGTCTCCGGGACAACGAACACCGGGGAGCTGTTTTTT. Translated: CAVSGTTNTGELFF.